Following are 2 T cell receptor beta chains from one sample sequenced in a study of T cells in Graves' hyperthyroidism and ophthalmopathy. What was amplified from RNA transcripts were TCR beta CDR3 regions. RT-PCR in the first round (using the HTBI primer set) targeted the TCR CDR3. One entry per CDR3 protein, called by TCRdb with MiXCR from the multiplex PCR reads. The sample shows about 690,000 distinct CDR3 sequences, around 15% of them seen only once. The sample was blood. These receptor sequences come from a man aged 45-65 years with Graves' hyperthyroidism.

There are many counts of this clonotype. The DNA of the CDR3 is TGTGCCAGCAGCCGCCCTCGGACTAGCGGGAGTCAAGAGACCCAGTACTTC. This encodes CASSRPRTSGSQETQYF. The rearrangement joins TRBV6-2 or TRBV6-3 to TRBJ2-5, with 13 bases matching TRBD2. The CDR3 has 17 amino acids. CDR1 and CDR2 (germline): MNHEY, SVGEGT. With 6 bases clipped from V and 2 bases from J, the junction kept 9 bases outside the gene matches.

This clonotype occurred a few times. This chain connects TRBV7-3 to TRBJ2-3, with 7 positions matching TRBD1. After removal of 1 base from V and 1 base from J, the junction contained 5 bases not matched to a gene. The CDR3 covers 16 residues. The germline CDR1 and CDR2 sequences are SGHTA and FQGTGA. CDR3 in DNA: TGTGCCAGCAGCTTAATACCGGGACAGCGCACAGATACGCAGTATTTT. It encodes CASSLIPGQRTDTQYF.